Listed below are T cell receptor beta chains from one sample, sequenced in a study of blood T cell repertoires in COVID-19. Clones were sequenced by immunoSEQ multiplex PCR, and TCRdb holds only the in-frame ones, with some missing. Among more than 250,000 clones listed, about 91% were seen once. The sample was peripheral blood. These receptors were collected from a woman in her 30s with COVID-19, enrolled during active disease. The CDR3 runs from the conserved cysteine through the conserved F or W. The order of the fields is J gene, V gene, clone size, D gene, CDR3 length, CDR3 protein, CDR3 DNA. D genes are given only for firm matches. Not all rows give a size; the values are once, few, many and, for expanded clones, a class.

j_call: TRBJ1-2; v_call: TRBV30; clone_size: NA; d_call: NA; cdr3_length: 14; cdr3_aa: CAWEGPSDSYGYTF; cdr3_nt: TGTGCCTGGGAGGGCCCGTCGGACAGCTATGGCTACACCTTC
j_call: TRBJ1-1; v_call: TRBV5-1; clone_size: NA; d_call: NA; cdr3_length: 14; cdr3_aa: CASSLVGGNTEAFF; cdr3_nt: TGCGCCAGCAGCTTGGTGGGGGGGAACACTGAAGCTTTCTTT
j_call: TRBJ1-1; v_call: TRBV12-5; clone_size: NA; d_call: NA; cdr3_length: 13; cdr3_aa: CASGPQVGTEAFF; cdr3_nt: TGTGCTAGTGGTCCTCAGGTCGGCACTGAAGCTTTCTTT
j_call: TRBJ2-2; v_call: TRBV9; clone_size: NA; d_call: NA; cdr3_length: 16; cdr3_aa: CASSVDGDTWTGELFF; cdr3_nt: TGTGCCAGCAGCGTAGATGGGGACACATGGACCGGGGAGCTGTTTTTT
j_call: TRBJ1-4; v_call: TRBV5-1; clone_size: once; d_call: TRBD1; cdr3_length: 17; cdr3_aa: CASSLAGGTGANEKLFF; cdr3_nt: TGCGCCAGCAGCCTGGCGGGGGGGACAGGGGCTAATGAAAAACTGTTTTTT
j_call: TRBJ2-1; v_call: TRBV19; clone_size: NA; d_call: NA; cdr3_length: 13; cdr3_aa: CASSPVLAGEQFF; cdr3_nt: TGTGCCAGTAGTCCCGTTTTGGCGGGGGAGCAGTTCTTC
j_call: TRBJ2-2; v_call: TRBV5-4; clone_size: few; d_call: NA; cdr3_length: 12; cdr3_aa: CASSTDTGELFF; cdr3_nt: TGTGCCAGCAGCACAGACACCGGGGAGCTGTTTTTT
j_call: TRBJ2-5; v_call: TRBV7-2; clone_size: few; d_call: TRBD2; cdr3_length: 19; cdr3_aa: CASSSRGLAGDPNQETQYF; cdr3_nt: TGTGCCAGCAGCTCCAGAGGACTAGCGGGGGACCCCAACCAAGAGACCCAGTACTTC
j_call: TRBJ1-3; v_call: TRBV4-2; clone_size: NA; d_call: NA; cdr3_length: 16; cdr3_aa: CASSQDAGAPGNTIYF; cdr3_nt: TGTGCCAGCAGCCAAGATGCAGGGGCGCCAGGAAACACCATATATTTT
j_call: TRBJ2-2; v_call: TRBV2; clone_size: NA; d_call: TRBD1; cdr3_length: 15; cdr3_aa: CASTRQGAPVGELFF; cdr3_nt: TGTGCCAGCACTAGACAGGGGGCGCCCGTCGGGGAGCTGTTTTTT
j_call: TRBJ2-5; v_call: TRBV5-1; clone_size: NA; d_call: TRBD1; cdr3_length: 14; cdr3_aa: CASSRGGVQETQYF; cdr3_nt: TGCGCCAGCAGCCGAGGGGGCGTCCAAGAGACCCAGTACTTC
j_call: TRBJ1-5; v_call: TRBV4-2; clone_size: NA; d_call: NA; cdr3_length: 15; cdr3_aa: CASSQDGRAGQPQHF; cdr3_nt: TGTGCCAGCAGCCAAGATGGGAGGGCTGGTCAGCCCCAGCATTTT
j_call: TRBJ2-3; v_call: TRBV2; clone_size: NA; d_call: TRBD2; cdr3_length: 16; cdr3_aa: CASRRTSGGPGDTQYF; cdr3_nt: TGTGCCAGCAGGAGAACTAGCGGGGGGCCGGGGGATACGCAGTATTTT
j_call: TRBJ2-1; v_call: TRBV10-1; clone_size: NA; d_call: TRBD1; cdr3_length: 15; cdr3_aa: CASSDSGTGLNEQFF; cdr3_nt: TGCGCCAGCAGTGATTCCGGGACAGGGTTAAATGAGCAGTTCTTC
j_call: TRBJ1-2; v_call: TRBV18; clone_size: once; d_call: TRBD1; cdr3_length: 13; cdr3_aa: CASSPDRFFGYTF; cdr3_nt: TGTGCCAGCTCACCGGACAGGTTTTTTGGCTACACCTTC
j_call: TRBJ1-2; v_call: TRBV11-3; clone_size: NA; d_call: NA; cdr3_length: 13; cdr3_aa: CASSLRDLRGYTF; cdr3_nt: TGTGCCAGCAGCTTACGAGACTTGCGGGGCTACACCTTC
j_call: TRBJ2-1; v_call: TRBV25-1; clone_size: NA; d_call: TRBD2; cdr3_length: 14; cdr3_aa: CATSLAGGLDEQFF; cdr3_nt: TGTGCCACCTCTCTAGCGGGGGGGCTTGATGAGCAGTTCTTC
j_call: TRBJ1-4; v_call: TRBV6-5; clone_size: NA; d_call: NA; cdr3_length: 14; cdr3_aa: CASSLKRGNEKLFF; cdr3_nt: TGTGCCAGCAGTTTGAAGAGAGGCAATGAAAAACTGTTTTTT
j_call: TRBJ2-3; v_call: TRBV5-1; clone_size: once; d_call: NA; cdr3_length: 15; cdr3_aa: CASSLGASSTDTQYF; cdr3_nt: TGCGCCAGCAGCTTGGGGGCGAGCAGCACAGATACGCAGTATTTT
j_call: TRBJ1-5; v_call: TRBV3-1/TRBV3-2; clone_size: NA; d_call: TRBD1; cdr3_length: 16; cdr3_aa: CASSQGTGVGNQPQHF; cdr3_nt: TGTGCCAGCAGCCAAGGGACAGGGGTTGGCAATCAGCCCCAGCATTTT
j_call: TRBJ1-1; v_call: TRBV3-1/TRBV3-2; clone_size: NA; d_call: NA; cdr3_length: 15; cdr3_aa: CASSQRDGLHTEAFF; cdr3_nt: TGTGCCAGCAGCCAGCGGGACGGACTACATACTGAAGCTTTCTTT
j_call: TRBJ2-1; v_call: TRBV5-6; clone_size: NA; d_call: TRBD2; cdr3_length: 18; cdr3_aa: CASSLRATSGGGYNEQFF; cdr3_nt: TGTGCCAGCAGCTTGAGAGCTACTAGCGGGGGTGGTTACAATGAGCAGTTCTTC
j_call: TRBJ1-1; v_call: TRBV18; clone_size: once; d_call: NA; cdr3_length: 13; cdr3_aa: CASSPDQGLEAFF; cdr3_nt: TGTGCCAGCTCACCGGACCAGGGGTTAGAGGCTTTCTTT
j_call: TRBJ2-1; v_call: TRBV4-3; clone_size: NA; d_call: NA; cdr3_length: 16; cdr3_aa: CASSQVIGGIDNEQFF; cdr3_nt: TGCGCCAGCAGCCAAGTCATTGGGGGCATCGACAATGAGCAGTTCTTC
j_call: TRBJ1-1; v_call: TRBV9; clone_size: NA; d_call: NA; cdr3_length: 13; cdr3_aa: CASSVVEGTEAFF; cdr3_nt: TGTGCCAGCAGCGTAGTTGAGGGCACTGAAGCTTTCTTT
j_call: TRBJ1-4; v_call: TRBV4-3; clone_size: NA; d_call: TRBD1; cdr3_length: 15; cdr3_aa: CASSQGPGQGEKLFF; cdr3_nt: TGCGCCAGCAGCCAAGGACCCGGACAGGGTGAAAAACTGTTTTTT
j_call: TRBJ2-3; v_call: TRBV7-2; clone_size: NA; d_call: TRBD2; cdr3_length: 15; cdr3_aa: CASNPTSGGADTQYF; cdr3_nt: TGTGCCAGCAACCCGACTAGCGGGGGGGCAGATACGCAGTATTTT
j_call: TRBJ1-5; v_call: TRBV12-5; clone_size: NA; d_call: TRBD1; cdr3_length: 14; cdr3_aa: CASGEQGEAQPQHF; cdr3_nt: TGTGCTAGTGGGGAACAGGGGGAAGCTCAGCCCCAGCATTTT
j_call: TRBJ2-7; v_call: TRBV9; clone_size: NA; d_call: TRBD2; cdr3_length: 14; cdr3_aa: CASSPGGGPYEQYF; cdr3_nt: TGTGCCAGTAGTCCCGGGGGGGGCCCTTACGAGCAGTACTTC
j_call: TRBJ2-7; v_call: TRBV7-2; clone_size: NA; d_call: TRBD2; cdr3_length: 12; cdr3_aa: CASSLGGGEQYF; cdr3_nt: TGTGCCAGCAGCTTAGGGGGGGGCGAGCAGTACTTC
j_call: TRBJ1-1; v_call: TRBV6-1; clone_size: NA; d_call: NA; cdr3_length: 15; cdr3_aa: CASSEFEGKRTEAFF; cdr3_nt: TGTGCCAGCAGTGAATTTGAAGGCAAGCGGACTGAAGCTTTCTTT
j_call: TRBJ1-5; v_call: TRBV6-5; clone_size: NA; d_call: NA; cdr3_length: 13; cdr3_aa: CASSTGTNQPQHF; cdr3_nt: TGTGCCAGCAGCACCGGGACAAACCAGCCCCAGCATTTT
j_call: TRBJ2-1; v_call: TRBV4-2; clone_size: once; d_call: TRBD2; cdr3_length: 14; cdr3_aa: CASSPRTSGYIMFF; cdr3_nt: TGTGCCAGCAGCCCCCGGACTAGCGGGTATATCATGTTCTTC
j_call: TRBJ2-3; v_call: TRBV2; clone_size: NA; d_call: NA; cdr3_length: 13; cdr3_aa: CASISSGTDTQYF; cdr3_nt: TGTGCCAGCATCTCTAGCGGCACAGATACGCAGTATTTT
j_call: TRBJ1-4; v_call: TRBV7-9; clone_size: NA; d_call: TRBD1; cdr3_length: 15; cdr3_aa: CASSRDRGRGGKLFF; cdr3_nt: TGTGCCAGCAGCAGGGACAGGGGGCGCGGAGGAAAACTGTTTTTT
j_call: TRBJ1-4; v_call: TRBV14; clone_size: NA; d_call: NA; cdr3_length: 15; cdr3_aa: CASSNNRATNEKLFF; cdr3_nt: TGTGCCAGCAGCAACAACCGTGCAACTAATGAAAAACTGTTTTTT
j_call: TRBJ2-1; v_call: TRBV18; clone_size: once; d_call: NA; cdr3_length: 14; cdr3_aa: CASSPRQGWNEQFF; cdr3_nt: TGTGCCAGCTCACCACGGCAGGGATGGAATGAGCAGTTCTTC
j_call: TRBJ1-4; v_call: TRBV5-5; clone_size: NA; d_call: NA; cdr3_length: 15; cdr3_aa: CASSLGPTELEKLFF; cdr3_nt: TGTGCCAGCAGCTTGGGCCCCACCGAACTCGAAAAACTGTTTTTT
j_call: TRBJ1-5; v_call: TRBV28; clone_size: few; d_call: NA; cdr3_length: 15; cdr3_aa: CASSLLGSPGQPQHF; cdr3_nt: TGTGCCAGCAGTTTATTGGGTAGTCCGGGTCAGCCCCAGCATTTT
j_call: TRBJ1-1; v_call: TRBV5-1; clone_size: NA; d_call: TRBD1; cdr3_length: 17; cdr3_aa: CASSSRRTGKGSTEAFF; cdr3_nt: TGCGCCAGCAGTTCTCGCCGGACAGGGAAAGGGAGCACTGAAGCTTTCTTT
j_call: TRBJ1-6; v_call: TRBV6-5; clone_size: NA; d_call: NA; cdr3_length: 15; cdr3_aa: CASSLPWTIDSPLHF; cdr3_nt: TGTGCCAGCAGCCTCCCGTGGACAATTGATTCACCCCTCCACTTT